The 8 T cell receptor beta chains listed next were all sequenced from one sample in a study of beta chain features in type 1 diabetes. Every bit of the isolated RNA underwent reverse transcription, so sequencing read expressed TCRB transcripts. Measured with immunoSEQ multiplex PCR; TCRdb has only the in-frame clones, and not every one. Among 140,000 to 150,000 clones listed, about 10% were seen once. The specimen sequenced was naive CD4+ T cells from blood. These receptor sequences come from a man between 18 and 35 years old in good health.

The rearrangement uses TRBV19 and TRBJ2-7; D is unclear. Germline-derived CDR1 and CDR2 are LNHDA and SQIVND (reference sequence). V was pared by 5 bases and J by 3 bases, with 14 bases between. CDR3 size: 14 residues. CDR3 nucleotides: TGTGCCAGTAGTGGGCAGATTTCCAACTACGAGCAGTACTTC. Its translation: CASSGQISNYEQYF.

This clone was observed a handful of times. The CDR3 coding sequence is TGTGCCACCAGCAGAGATATACTAGCGGGGTCTCTCAATGAGCAGTTCTTC. Translation gives CATSRDILAGSLNEQFF. The rearrangement joins TRBV15 to TRBJ2-1; the match to TRBD2 covers 10 bases. Trimming at V came to 0 bases and at J to 6 bases, leaving 8 bases not matched to a gene. The CDR3 runs 17 residues. The V gene's germline CDR1 is LNHNV and CDR2 YYDKDF (reference sequence). The whole variable domain, remainder taken from reference TRBV15 and TRBJ2-1, is DAMVIQNPRYQVTQFGKPVTLSCSQTLNHNVMYWYQQKSSQAPKLLFHYYDKDFNNEADTPDNFQSRRPNTSFCFLDIRSPGLGDTAMYLCATSRDILAGSLNEQFFGPGTRLTVL.

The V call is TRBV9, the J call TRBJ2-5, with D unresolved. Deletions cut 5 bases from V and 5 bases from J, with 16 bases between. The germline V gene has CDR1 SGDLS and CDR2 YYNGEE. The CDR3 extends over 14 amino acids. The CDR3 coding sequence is TGTGCCAGCAGTGGCGGAGCTGGGTTGGAGACCCAGTACTTC. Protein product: CASSGGAGLETQYF.

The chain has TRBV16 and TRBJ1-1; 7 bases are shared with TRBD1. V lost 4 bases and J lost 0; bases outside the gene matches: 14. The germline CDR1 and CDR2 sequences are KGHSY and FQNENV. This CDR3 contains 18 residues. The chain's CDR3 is CASSLLVPGQIMNTEAFF. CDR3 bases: TGTGCCAGCAGCCTACTGGTCCCGGGACAGATTATGAACACTGAAGCTTTCTTT.

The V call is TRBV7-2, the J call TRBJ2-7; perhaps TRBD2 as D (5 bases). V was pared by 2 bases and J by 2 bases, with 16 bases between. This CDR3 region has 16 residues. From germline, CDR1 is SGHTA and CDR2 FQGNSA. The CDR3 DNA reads TGTGCCAGCAGCTTATTCGAGGGAGCCCTAACCTACGAGCAGTACTTC. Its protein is CASSLFEGALTYEQYF.

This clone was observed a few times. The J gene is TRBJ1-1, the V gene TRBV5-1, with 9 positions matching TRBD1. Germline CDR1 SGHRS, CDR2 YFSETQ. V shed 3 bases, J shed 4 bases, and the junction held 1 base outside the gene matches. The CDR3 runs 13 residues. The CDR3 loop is CASSWTGVTEAFF. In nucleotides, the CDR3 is TGCGCCAGCAGCTGGACAGGGGTCACTGAAGCTTTCTTT.

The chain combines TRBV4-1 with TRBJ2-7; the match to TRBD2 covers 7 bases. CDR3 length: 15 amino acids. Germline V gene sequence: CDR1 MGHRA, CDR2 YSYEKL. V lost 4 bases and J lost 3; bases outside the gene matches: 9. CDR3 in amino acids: CASSPGLRALYEQYF. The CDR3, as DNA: TGCGCCAGCAGCCCGGGACTACGCGCCCTCTACGAGCAGTACTTC.

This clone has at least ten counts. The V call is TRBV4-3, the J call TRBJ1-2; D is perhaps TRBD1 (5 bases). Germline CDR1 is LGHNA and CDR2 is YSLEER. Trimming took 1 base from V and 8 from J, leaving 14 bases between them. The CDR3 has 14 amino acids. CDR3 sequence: CASSQVSGTHGYTF. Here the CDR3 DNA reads TGCGCCAGCAGCCAAGTTTCAGGGACTCACGGCTACACCTTC.